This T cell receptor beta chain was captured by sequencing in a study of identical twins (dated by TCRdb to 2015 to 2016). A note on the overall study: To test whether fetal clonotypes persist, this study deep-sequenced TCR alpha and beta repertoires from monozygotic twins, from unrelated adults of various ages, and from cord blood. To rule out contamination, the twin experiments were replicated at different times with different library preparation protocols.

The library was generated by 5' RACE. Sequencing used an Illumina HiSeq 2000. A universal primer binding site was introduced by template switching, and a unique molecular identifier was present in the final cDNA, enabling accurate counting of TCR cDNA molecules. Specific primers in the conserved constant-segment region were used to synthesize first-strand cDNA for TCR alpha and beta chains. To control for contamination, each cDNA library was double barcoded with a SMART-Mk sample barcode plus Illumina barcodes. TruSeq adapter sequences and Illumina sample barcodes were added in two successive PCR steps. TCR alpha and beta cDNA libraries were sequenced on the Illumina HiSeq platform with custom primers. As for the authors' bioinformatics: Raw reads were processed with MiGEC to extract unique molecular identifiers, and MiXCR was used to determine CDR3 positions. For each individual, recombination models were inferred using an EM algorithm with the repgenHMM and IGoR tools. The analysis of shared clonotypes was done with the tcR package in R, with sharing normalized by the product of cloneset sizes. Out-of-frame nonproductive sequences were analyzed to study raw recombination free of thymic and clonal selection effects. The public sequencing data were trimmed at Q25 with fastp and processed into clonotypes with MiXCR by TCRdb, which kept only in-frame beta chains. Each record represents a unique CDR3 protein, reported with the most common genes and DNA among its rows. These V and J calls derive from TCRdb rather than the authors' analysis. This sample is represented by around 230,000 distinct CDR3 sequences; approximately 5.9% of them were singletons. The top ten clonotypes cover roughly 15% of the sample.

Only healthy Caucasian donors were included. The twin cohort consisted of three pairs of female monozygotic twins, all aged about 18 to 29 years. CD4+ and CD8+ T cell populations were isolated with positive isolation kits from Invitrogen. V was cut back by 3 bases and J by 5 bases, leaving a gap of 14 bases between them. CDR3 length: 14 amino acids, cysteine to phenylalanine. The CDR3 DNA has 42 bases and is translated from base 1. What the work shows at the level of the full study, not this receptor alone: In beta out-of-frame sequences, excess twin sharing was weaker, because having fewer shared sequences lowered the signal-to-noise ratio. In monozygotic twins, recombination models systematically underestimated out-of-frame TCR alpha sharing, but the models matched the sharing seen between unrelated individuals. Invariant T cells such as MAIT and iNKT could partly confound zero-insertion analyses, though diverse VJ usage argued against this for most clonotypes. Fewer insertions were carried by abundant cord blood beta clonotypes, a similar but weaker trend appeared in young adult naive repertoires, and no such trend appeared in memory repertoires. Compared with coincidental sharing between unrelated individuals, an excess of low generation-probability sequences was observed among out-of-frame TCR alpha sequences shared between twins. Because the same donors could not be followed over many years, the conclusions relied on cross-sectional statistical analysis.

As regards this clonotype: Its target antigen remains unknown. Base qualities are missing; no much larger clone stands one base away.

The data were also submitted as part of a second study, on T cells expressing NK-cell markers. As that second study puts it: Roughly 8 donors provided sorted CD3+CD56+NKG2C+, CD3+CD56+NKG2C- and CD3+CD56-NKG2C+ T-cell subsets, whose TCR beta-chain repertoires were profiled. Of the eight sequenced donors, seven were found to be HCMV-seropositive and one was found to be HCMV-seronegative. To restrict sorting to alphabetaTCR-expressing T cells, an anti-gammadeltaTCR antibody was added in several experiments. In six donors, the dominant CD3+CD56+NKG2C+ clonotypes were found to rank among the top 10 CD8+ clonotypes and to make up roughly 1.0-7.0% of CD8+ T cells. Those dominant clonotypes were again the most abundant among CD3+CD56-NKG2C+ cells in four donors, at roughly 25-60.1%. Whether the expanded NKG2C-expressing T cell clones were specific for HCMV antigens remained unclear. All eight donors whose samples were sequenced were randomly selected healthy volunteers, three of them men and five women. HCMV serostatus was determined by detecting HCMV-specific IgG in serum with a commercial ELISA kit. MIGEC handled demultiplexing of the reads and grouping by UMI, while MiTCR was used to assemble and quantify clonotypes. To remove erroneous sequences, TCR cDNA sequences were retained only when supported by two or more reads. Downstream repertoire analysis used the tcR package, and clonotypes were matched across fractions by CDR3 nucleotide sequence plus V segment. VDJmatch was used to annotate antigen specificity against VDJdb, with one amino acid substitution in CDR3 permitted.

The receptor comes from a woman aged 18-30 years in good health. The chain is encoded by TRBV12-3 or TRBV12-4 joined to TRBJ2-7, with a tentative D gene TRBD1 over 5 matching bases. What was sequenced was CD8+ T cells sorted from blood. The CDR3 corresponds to CASSFAGLVDEQYF. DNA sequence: TGTGCCAGCAGTTTCGCAGGGCTAGTAGACGAGCAGTACTTC.